This T cell receptor beta chain was recovered during a study of blood T cells in healthy people across ages. Points from the study as a whole: Unknown CMV status may confound age-related changes in expanded clones.

The CDR3 loop spans 15 amino acids. Germline V gene sequence: CDR1 DFQATT, CDR2 SNEGSKA (reference sequence). A second about 7 to 12 cycle PCR used barcoded and J-beta primers. Each CDR3 protein is one row after TCRdb ran MiXCR on the 5' RACE reads. This sample yields about 650,000 distinct CDR3 sequences, of which approximately 31% are seen a single time; less than 20% belongs to the top ten. A few counts support this clonotype. Its specificity is not known. A read error may explain this, as a much larger clone is one base away. Sequenced sample: blood. This TCR derives from a woman over 75 in good health. The rearrangement uses TRBV20-1 and TRBJ2-1; D is possibly TRBD1 (6 bases). The J call may be mistaken, given a closer DNA end match to TRBJ2-7. CDR3 protein: CSATGHPSSYNEQYF. The DNA of the CDR3 is TGCAGTGCAACGGGACACCCAAGCTCCTACAATGAGCAGTACTTC.